This is a list of T cell receptor beta chains from one sample in a study of blood T cell repertoires in COVID-19. Measured with immunoSEQ multiplex PCR; TCRdb has only the in-frame clones, and not every one. The sample carries about 37,000 clones, about 88% recorded once. Sequencing was performed on peripheral blood. The receptors were sampled from a man in his 60s with active COVID-19. The CDR3 runs from the conserved cysteine through the conserved F or W. Each record gives: D gene, V gene, clone size, J gene, CDR3 DNA, CDR3 protein. The D gene is left open where the match is weak. Clone sizes are given selectively: once, few, many, or a class where the clone is expanded.

>-|TRBV2|-|TRBJ2-5
TGTGCCAGCAGGGAGGCGGTGGGGATTCAAGAGACCCAGTACTTC
CASREAVGIQETQYF
>-|TRBV5-1|-|TRBJ2-1
TGCGCCAGCAGCTTGCTGTCTAACTCCTACAATGAGCAGTTCTTC
CASSLLSNSYNEQFF
>TRBD1|TRBV5-1|-|TRBJ2-1
TGCGCCAGCAGCCCAGGGGGCGCGGGATACAATGAGCAGTTCTTC
CASSPGGAGYNEQFF
>-|TRBV27|few|TRBJ1-5
TGTGCCAGCAGTTTAACCCCAGGGGCTCGGGTTCAGCCCCAGCATTTT
CASSLTPGARVQPQHF
>TRBD2|TRBV27|once|TRBJ2-7
TGTGCCAGCAGTAGGACTAGCGCCAATAGCTACGAGCAGTACTTC
CASSRTSANSYEQYF
>-|TRBV6-6|once|TRBJ2-1
TGTGCCAGCAGTTACGACTACTCCAATGAGCAGTTCTTC
CASSYDYSNEQFF
>-|TRBV18|-|TRBJ2-7
TGTGCCAGCTCACGGCAGGGGAGCTCCTACGAGCAGTACTTC
CASSRQGSSYEQYF
>TRBD1|TRBV2|-|TRBJ2-7
TGTGCCAGCGGACGACAGGGGGACTCCTACGAGCAGTACTTC
CASGRQGDSYEQYF
>TRBD2|TRBV2|-|TRBJ2-7
TGTGCCAGCAATACCCCGACTAGCGGGTCCTACGAGCAGTACTTC
CASNTPTSGSYEQYF
>TRBD2|TRBV11-2|few|TRBJ2-1
TGTGCCAGCAGGATAGGGGCTAGCGGGAGCAATGAGCAGTTCTTC
CASRIGASGSNEQFF
>-|TRBV6-5|-|TRBJ2-1
TGTGCCAGCAGTTATGTAGGCGGCTACAATGAGCAGTTCTTC
CASSYVGGYNEQFF
>TRBD1|TRBV7-9|-|TRBJ2-5
TGTGCCAGCAGCTTACCGCTTTGGGCAGGGGGCGATGAGACCCAGTACTTC
CASSLPLWAGGDETQYF
>-|TRBV5-4|-|TRBJ2-3
TGTGCCAGCAGCTTGGAGTTCAGAGATACGCAGTATTTT
CASSLEFRDTQYF
>TRBD2|TRBV18|-|TRBJ2-1
TGTGCCAGCTCACCGGGGACTAGCGGGAGGACCCTCTACAATGAGCAGTTCTTC
CASSPGTSGRTLYNEQFF
>TRBD1|TRBV19|-|TRBJ2-4
TGTGCCAGTAGTCCCACCGGACAGGGGGCCAAAAACATTCAGTACTTC
CASSPTGQGAKNIQYF
>TRBD2|TRBV5-1|-|TRBJ2-3
TGCGCCAGCAGCTTGGGGGTTACTAGCGGGAGAAGCACAGATACGCAGTATTTT
CASSLGVTSGRSTDTQYF
>-|TRBV10-2|few|TRBJ2-7
TGCGCCAGCAGTGAGTTCTCAGGTACTCTGGCCTACGAGCAGTACTTC
CASSEFSGTLAYEQYF
>-|TRBV10-3|few|TRBJ2-1
TGTGCCATCAGGGGAGTAAGCGGTCCAGTAGGTGAGCAGTTCTTC
CAIRGVSGPVGEQFF
>-|TRBV4-3|-|TRBJ2-2
TGCGCCAGCAGCCAAGTTCGGTCTGGGGAGCTGTTTTTT
CASSQVRSGELFF
>-|TRBV5-4|-|TRBJ1-1
TGTGCCAGCAGCTTGGCTGGCAGGGAAAGTGAAGCTTTCTTT
CASSLAGRESEAFF
>TRBD2|TRBV7-2|-|TRBJ2-5
TGTGCCAGCAGCAGCAGGACGGCTAGCGGGACTTACCAAGAGACCCAGTACTTC
CASSSRTASGTYQETQYF
>TRBD2|TRBV5-1|-|TRBJ2-3
TGCGCCAGCAGCGACACTAGCGGCCTCGCAGATACGCAGTATTTT
CASSDTSGLADTQYF
>-|TRBV2|few|TRBJ2-7
TGTGCCAGCAGTAACCGAGCCTACGAGCAGTACTTC
CASSNRAYEQYF
>-|TRBV28|-|TRBJ1-2
TGTGCCAGCAGTTTTAGAGGAATGTATGGCTACACCTTC
CASSFRGMYGYTF
>TRBD2|TRBV29-1|once|TRBJ2-3
TGCAGCCCAAGACTAGCGGGATACACAGATACGCAGTATTTT
CSPRLAGYTDTQYF
>TRBD2|TRBV30|once|TRBJ2-7
TGTGCCTGGAGTGTTGGGACTAGCGGGATCTACGAGCAGTACTTC
CAWSVGTSGIYEQYF
>-|TRBV4-1|-|TRBJ2-7
TGCGCCAGCAACCAAAAACGTCACAGGTTTGTTTTCTACGAGCAGTACTTC
CASNQKRHRFVFYEQYF
>-|TRBV27|-|TRBJ1-1
TGTGCCAGTAAATCCCGGGACATAACGAACACTGAAGCTTTCTTT
CASKSRDITNTEAFF
>TRBD2|TRBV7-8|-|TRBJ2-1
TGTGCCAGCAGCCGCCTTATTTGGGCGGGAGGGCCGTTTTACAATGAGCAGTTCTTC
CASSRLIWAGGPFYNEQFF
>-|TRBV27|-|TRBJ2-3
TGTGCCAGCAGTGATAGATTAGGCCGGGTAGATACGCAGTATTTT
CASSDRLGRVDTQYF
>TRBD2|TRBV5-1|-|TRBJ2-7
TGCGCCAGCAGCTTGGAGGGGACTAGCGGAACCTACGAGCAGTACTTC
CASSLEGTSGTYEQYF
>TRBD2|TRBV5-1|-|TRBJ2-5
TGCGCCAGCAGCTTGGCAGTAGCGGGAGGGCAAGAGACCCAGTACTTC
CASSLAVAGGQETQYF
>-|TRBV19|-|TRBJ2-7
TGTGCCAGTAGTGGGGCAGGGTTTGGGGAGCAGTACTTC
CASSGAGFGEQYF
>-|TRBV6-5|-|TRBJ2-7
TGTGCCAGCAGTACTTTATCCCCGGGGGAGCAGTACTTC
CASSTLSPGEQYF
>-|TRBV6-5|-|TRBJ1-2
TGTGCCAGCAGCTTGGACACCTATGGCTACACCTTC
CASSLDTYGYTF
>-|TRBV6-6|-|TRBJ2-5
TGTGCCAGCCGGAGTGGGGGGATCCAAGAGACCCAGTACTTC
CASRSGGIQETQYF
>TRBD2|TRBV19|-|TRBJ2-1
TGTGCCACCGCCGACGGGAGGACATTTCAGGGGCAGTTCTTC
CATADGRTFQGQFF
>-|TRBV24-1|once|TRBJ2-2
TGTGCCACCAGTGATCCGTTTCTAGGGGAGCTGTTTTTT
CATSDPFLGELFF
>-|TRBV7-9|once|TRBJ2-5
TGTGCCAGCAGCCCGCAAGAGACCCAGTACTTC
CASSPQETQYF
>-|TRBV12-3/TRBV12-4|once|TRBJ1-1
TGTGCCAGCAGCACCACAGGGACCACTGAAGCTTTCTTT
CASSTTGTTEAFF
>-|TRBV6-6|-|TRBJ2-5
TGTGCCAGCAGCCAACTCCGTTCAGAGACCCAGTACTTC
CASSQLRSETQYF
>TRBD1|TRBV4-1|-|TRBJ2-3
TGCGCCAGCAGCCCCTACCCCGGACAGGGGGCGCGAGATACGCAGTATTTT
CASSPYPGQGARDTQYF
>-|TRBV9|-|TRBJ2-1
TGTGCCAGCAGCGTAGATGGGGGCCATGAGCAGTTCTTC
CASSVDGGHEQFF
>-|TRBV3-1/TRBV3-2|-|TRBJ2-3
TGTGCCAGCAGCCAAGATTGGGCAGCCACGATCATGATCACAGATACGCAGTATTTT
CASSQDWAATIMITDTQYF
>-|TRBV2|-|TRBJ2-7
TGTGCCAGTTCAGTTCTGGGGAGCGAGCAGTACTTC
CASSVLGSEQYF
>-|TRBV6-5|once|TRBJ1-5
TGTGCCAGCAAGGAAGGGGGCAATCAGCCCCAGCATTTT
CASKEGGNQPQHF
>TRBD1|TRBV4-3|once|TRBJ1-2
TGCGCCAGCAGCCAAGCTAGAGGGGACAGGGATGGCTACACCTTC
CASSQARGDRDGYTF
>TRBD2|TRBV6-5|once|TRBJ2-7
TGTGCCAGCTGGACTAGCGGGAGGGCCAACTACGAGCAGTACTTC
CASWTSGRANYEQYF
>TRBD2|TRBV4-1|-|TRBJ2-1
TGCGCCAGCAGCCAAGAAGGAAGGCTAGCGGGAGGAGGGCGAAATGAGCAGTTCTTC
CASSQEGRLAGGGRNEQFF
>TRBD1|TRBV9|-|TRBJ1-4
TGTGCCAGCAGCGTAGCTCCAGGGGGATCATCTAATGAAAAACTGTTTTTT
CASSVAPGGSSNEKLFF
>-|TRBV10-1|-|TRBJ1-1
TGCGCCAGCCTTTTCCAACAGGGCAGGGAGCCCACTGAAGCTTTCTTT
CASLFQQGREPTEAFF
>-|TRBV6-4|once|TRBJ2-1
TGTGCCAGCAGTGACTCGCCCCAGGGGAATGAGCAGTTCTTC
CASSDSPQGNEQFF
>-|TRBV7-2|-|TRBJ1-1
TGTGCCAGCAGCTTAGCGGGGGGGAACACTGAAGCTTTCTTT
CASSLAGGNTEAFF
>-|TRBV11-2|-|TRBJ1-2
TGTGCCAGCAGCTTAGCTGCAACAGAGTATGGCTACACCTTC
CASSLAATEYGYTF
>-|TRBV5-4|few|TRBJ2-2
TGTGCCAGCAGCTTGGTAGAAACCGGGGAGCTGTTTTTT
CASSLVETGELFF